What follows is one TCR beta chain and its context. Its antigen target is currently unknown. Per-base qualities were not stored, and no clone one base away is much larger. All of the isolated RNA was reverse transcribed with the High Capacity cDNA Reverse Transcription Kit, so expressed TCRB transcripts were sequenced. Deep immunoSEQ sequencing was applied to naive, central memory and regulatory T cell samples, giving an average of roughly 3.5 million total reads per sample. After sorted cells were lysed in RLT buffer, RNA was extracted with DNase-treated RNeasy Micro or Mini kits, with the choice depending on cell number. Each cell subset was processed on its own to prevent cross-contamination, while patient and healthy donor samples were processed together. TCRB sequences were amplified from cDNA with the immunoSEQ multiplex PCR, producing 87-bp fragments spanning the CDR3 region. The amplicons were sequenced using the Illumina HiSeq platform. Per the source publication's procedure: PCR bias was corrected computationally using synthetic template baselines, and reads within Hamming distance 2 were collapsed, with unmergeable singletons discarded. By aligning reads against IMGT, V, D and J genes, CDR3 length, and insertions or deletions at six rearrangement sites were assigned. Within each subset, clonotype counts were normalized to the number of sorted cells before true diversity and Gini coefficients were calculated with the tcR R package. The overlap coefficient, calculated on TCRB nucleotide sequences, was used to quantify repertoire sharing. Out-of-frame TCRB sequences from naive cells were analyzed to stand in for the pre-selection repertoire. Held by TCRdb, this immuneACCESS table contains in-frame sequences only and omits some clones. Under half of the omission traces to an unresolved V gene where checked; the cause of the rest is unknown. The DNA was the basis for D and trimming; V, J and clone size are from that table. The sample yields 640,000 or so clones; around 15% were counted once. The ten largest make up 0.03% to 0.04% of the sample.

Each donor gave one peripheral blood draw, averaging roughly 0.11 L, which was collected into heparinised tubes. A BD FACSAria II was used to sort naive, central memory, regulatory and stem cell-like memory CD4+ T cells with a panel that included CD45RO, CCR7, CD25, CD127, CD95 and CD27. A purity above 95% was achieved for all sorted populations. PBMCs were isolated immediately by Lymphoprep density gradient centrifugation and stained directly without culture. So that batch effects would be minimized, each experiment stained and sorted samples in pairs, pairing one healthy donor with one patient. This specimen comes from a study of beta chain features in type 1 diabetes (dated by TCRdb to between 2017 and 2018). The study in broad terms: Mean age, gender distribution, total cell number and subset yield did not differ between patients and healthy donors. A total of 107,917,701 sorted cells were examined across all samples, and the number of cells per subset was strongly correlated with RNA yield. The study compared TCRB repertoires of sorted circulating CD4+ T cell subsets between recently diagnosed type 1 diabetes patients and matched healthy donors. Regulatory and stem cell-like memory subsets were isolated from only 8 patients and roughly eight healthy donors, whereas naive and central memory subsets came from all 30 or so donors.

CDR1 and CDR2, looked up from the germline V gene, are SGHRS and YFSETQ. The CDR3 covers 15 residues, taking in both the cysteine and the phenylalanine. This entry keeps only the CDR3 DNA: 45 bases, framed from base 1. The V end loses 0 bases and the J end loses 2 bases, and a stretch of 12 bases separates them. The study at large found these results: The naive, central memory and regulatory TCRB repertoires appeared to resemble one another more closely among patients than among healthy donors. PCR might favor shorter templates, but patient and control samples were amplified and corrected together, so any skew would affect both groups equally. Type 1 diabetes patients showed a moderate but significant shortening of TCRB CDR3 length in all four CD4+ subsets. Because cDNA was sequenced instead of genomic DNA, highly expressing activated cells could be over-represented, though the groups showed no difference in activation or CD3 levels. Because small numbers of individuals were included in the HLA sub-analyses, any influence of HLA type on TCRB rearrangement was left unresolved. Fewer insertions and more nucleotide deletions at VDJ recombination sites were observed in patients with type 1 diabetes, implying thymic rearrangement abnormalities.

Recombination connected TRBV5-1 to TRBJ2-7, with TRBD1 perhaps the D gene, on 5 matching bases. The specimen sequenced was naive CD4+ T cells from blood. This specimen's cell subset or site label, interpreted: true naive CD4+ T cells. The sequence derives from a man aged 18-30 years with type 1 diabetes. The CDR3 reads as follows: CASSLGGPRTYEQYF. The base sequence is TGCGCCAGCAGCTTGGGGGGCCCTCGTACCTACGAGCAGTACTTC. Full variable domain (CDR3 extended with the reference TRBV5-1 and TRBJ2-7 proteins): KAGVTQTPRYLIKTRGQQVTLSCSPISGHRSVSWYQQTPGQGLQFLFEYFSETQRNKGNFPGRFSGRQFSNSRSEMNVSTLELGDSALYLCASSLGGPRTYEQYFGPGTRLTVT.